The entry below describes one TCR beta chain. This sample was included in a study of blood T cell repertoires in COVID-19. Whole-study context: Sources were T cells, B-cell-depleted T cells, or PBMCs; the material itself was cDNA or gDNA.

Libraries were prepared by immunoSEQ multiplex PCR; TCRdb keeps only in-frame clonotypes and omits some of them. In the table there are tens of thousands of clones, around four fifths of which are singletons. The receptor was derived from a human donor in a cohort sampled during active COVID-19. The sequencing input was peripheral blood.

In DNA form, the CDR3 reads TGTGCCAGCAGCCAATGGGACAGTGGGCCGGATACGCAGTATTTT. As protein: CASSQWDSGPDTQYF. V gene TRBV3-1 (or the pseudogene TRBV3-2) combines with J gene TRBJ2-3; 7 bases are a match to TRBD1. The junction had 8 bases not matched to a gene; V was cut back by 2 bases and J by 6 bases. This CDR3 has 15 amino acids. Germline V gene lookup returns CDR1 LGHDT and CDR2 YNNKEL (reference sequence).